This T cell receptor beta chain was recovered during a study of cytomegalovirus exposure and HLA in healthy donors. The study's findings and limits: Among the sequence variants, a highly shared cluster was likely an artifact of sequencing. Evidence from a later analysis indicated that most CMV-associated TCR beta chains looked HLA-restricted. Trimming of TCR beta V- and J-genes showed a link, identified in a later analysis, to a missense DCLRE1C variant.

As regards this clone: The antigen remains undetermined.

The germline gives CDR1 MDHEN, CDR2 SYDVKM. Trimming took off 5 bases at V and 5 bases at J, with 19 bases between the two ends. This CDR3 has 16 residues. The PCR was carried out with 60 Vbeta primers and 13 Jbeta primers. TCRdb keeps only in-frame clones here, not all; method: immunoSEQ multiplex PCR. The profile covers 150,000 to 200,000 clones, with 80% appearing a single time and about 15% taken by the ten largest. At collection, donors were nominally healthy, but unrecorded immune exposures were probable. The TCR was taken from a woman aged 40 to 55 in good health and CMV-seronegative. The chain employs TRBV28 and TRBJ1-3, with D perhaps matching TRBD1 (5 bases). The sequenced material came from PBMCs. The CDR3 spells CASSPSYGGGRNTIYF. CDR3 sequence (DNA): TGTGCCAGCAGTCCCTCGTATGGGGGGGGGAGAAACACCATATATTTT.